The rows below give T cell receptor beta chains drawn from one sample of a study of blood T cell repertoires in COVID-19. The protocol was immunoSEQ multiplex PCR, while the TCRdb copy is restricted to in-frame clones and leaves out a portion. The sample yields approximately 300,000 clones, roughly 87% seen once. The sequenced material came from peripheral blood. The origin of the receptors is a woman aged 50 to 65 who had recovered from COVID-19. Each CDR3 is given with its conserved first and last residue. Each record gives: CDR3 length, clone size, J gene, D gene, V gene, CDR3 protein, CDR3 DNA. D genes are given only for firm matches. The size of a clone is reported for some rows only, either as once, few or many, or as a class for expanded clones.

>12|-|TRBJ2-3|-|TRBV12-3/TRBV12-4
CASSFDSSQQYF
TGTGCCAGCAGTTTTGATTCTTCACAGCAGTATTTT
>19|-|TRBJ1-4|TRBD1|TRBV7-2
CASSPRQGDAGAGDEKLFF
TGTGCCAGCAGCCCAAGACAGGGCGACGCTGGGGCCGGGGACGAAAAACTGTTTTTT
>14|-|TRBJ1-2|TRBD1|TRBV6-5
CASRGWTGNYGYTF
TGTGCCAGCAGGGGCTGGACAGGAAACTATGGCTACACCTTC
>13|-|TRBJ1-1|TRBD1|TRBV5-5
CASSLGTGREAFF
TGTGCCAGCAGCCTTGGGACAGGACGTGAAGCTTTCTTT
>14|-|TRBJ1-2|-|TRBV7-2
CASSFNRAGYGYTF
TGTGCCAGCAGCTTCAACAGGGCCGGCTATGGCTACACCTTC
>13|-|TRBJ1-2|-|TRBV7-2
CASSLITVDGYTF
TGTGCCAGCAGCTTAATAACGGTCGATGGCTACACCTTC
>15|-|TRBJ2-1|TRBD2|TRBV3-1/TRBV3-2
CASSQVVAGYNEQFF
TGTGCCAGCAGCCAAGTGGTAGCGGGGTACAATGAGCAGTTCTTC
>12|-|TRBJ1-3|-|TRBV6-5
CASRRVGDTIYF
TGTGCCAGCAGGCGTGTCGGGGACACCATATATTTT
>13|once|TRBJ1-1|-|TRBV12-3/TRBV12-4
CASTESGTSEAFF
TGTGCCAGCACCGAGTCCGGGACATCTGAAGCTTTCTTT
>14|-|TRBJ1-1|-|TRBV6-2/TRBV6-3
CASSYSGGGTEAFF
TGTGCCAGCAGTTACTCGGGGGGGGGCACTGAAGCTTTCTTT
>15|once|TRBJ2-7|-|TRBV11-2
CASSLEFRGKDEQYF
TGTGCCAGCAGCTTAGAATTCCGGGGAAAGGATGAGCAGTACTTC
>12|-|TRBJ1-2|-|TRBV29-1
CSVDPAGYGYTF
TGCAGCGTTGACCCCGCGGGCTATGGCTACACCTTC
>17|-|TRBJ2-7|-|TRBV27
CASSRSPLGTQGHEQYF
TGTGCCAGCAGTCGCTCCCCTCTCGGGACACAGGGTCACGAGCAGTACTTC
>16|once|TRBJ1-3|TRBD1|TRBV7-2
CASSYYVRGLGNTIYF
TGTGCCAGCAGCTATTACGTTAGGGGGCTCGGAAACACCATATATTTT
>17|once|TRBJ2-2|-|TRBV4-3
CASSQDFSFANTGELFF
TGCGCCAGCAGCCAAGATTTTTCTTTCGCGAACACCGGGGAGCTGTTTTTT
>14|-|TRBJ1-4|-|TRBV5-1
CASSLDTGNEKLFF
TGCGCCAGCAGCTTGGACACGGGAAATGAAAAACTGTTTTTT
>14|-|TRBJ1-2|TRBD1|TRBV9
CASSVTGQSHGYTF
TGTGCCAGCAGCGTAACGGGACAGTCCCATGGCTACACCTTC
>12|-|TRBJ1-4|-|TRBV19
CASRAGAEKLFF
TGTGCCAGTAGGGCAGGGGCGGAAAAACTGTTTTTT
>14|-|TRBJ2-7|TRBD1|TRBV30
CAWSVQETGDLKYF
TGTGCCTGGAGTGTACAGGAGACAGGGGATCTTAAGTACTTC
>12|-|TRBJ1-1|-|TRBV7-9
CATFSGDTEAFF
TGTGCCACCTTTTCGGGTGACACTGAAGCTTTCTTT
>17|-|TRBJ1-3|-|TRBV4-3
CASSQLLPMGAGNTIYF
TGCGCCAGCAGCCAACTCCTTCCTATGGGCGCTGGAAACACCATATATTTT
>15|-|TRBJ2-5|TRBD2|TRBV15
CATQSGRAGAETQYF
TGTGCCACCCAAAGCGGGAGGGCCGGGGCGGAGACCCAGTACTTC
>14|-|TRBJ1-5|-|TRBV3-1/TRBV3-2
CASSQDLAHQPQHF
TGTGCCAGCAGCCAAGATTTGGCACATCAGCCCCAGCATTTT
>18|-|TRBJ2-7|TRBD2|TRBV6-2/TRBV6-3
CASSYAGREQLQRREQYF
TGTGCCAGCAGTTACGCCGGGCGGGAGCAACTCCAAAGGAGGGAGCAGTACTTC
>17|-|TRBJ1-4|TRBD1|TRBV7-9
CASSLATTGGFNEKLFF
TGTGCCAGCAGCTTAGCCACGACAGGGGGCTTTAATGAAAAACTGTTTTTT
>15|-|TRBJ2-1|-|TRBV6-4
CASSSAASSYNEQFF
TGTGCCAGCAGTTCAGCGGCTAGCTCCTACAATGAGCAGTTCTTC
>13|-|TRBJ2-7|-|TRBV28
CASNTLLPYEQYF
TGTGCCAGCAATACCCTACTGCCCTACGAGCAGTACTTC
>17|once|TRBJ2-1|TRBD2|TRBV7-2
CASSSSLVAGNYNEQFF
TGTGCCAGCAGCTCCTCTTTGGTAGCGGGGAACTACAATGAGCAGTTCTTC
>14|-|TRBJ2-1|TRBD1|TRBV24-1
CATSGRTGGDEQFF
TGTGCCACCAGTGGCCGGACAGGGGGCGATGAGCAGTTCTTC
>13|-|TRBJ2-5|-|TRBV30
CAWSVTSWETQYF
TGTGCCTGGAGTGTAACTAGCTGGGAGACCCAGTACTTC
>14|few|TRBJ2-7|-|TRBV5-4
CASSLGRDSYEQYF
TGTGCCAGCAGCTTGGGCCGAGACTCCTACGAGCAGTACTTC
>16|-|TRBJ2-3|TRBD2|TRBV4-2
CASSQSTSGRADTQYF
TGTGCCAGCAGCCAGAGCACTAGCGGGAGGGCAGATACGCAGTATTTT
>15|-|TRBJ2-5|TRBD1|TRBV5-4
CASSLGQGALETQYF
TGTGCCAGCAGCTTGGGGCAGGGGGCTTTGGAGACCCAGTACTTC
>15|-|TRBJ1-1|-|TRBV7-2
CASSPGHFTNTEAFF
TGTGCCAGCAGCCCCGGACACTTTACGAACACTGAAGCTTTCTTT
>13|-|TRBJ2-3|TRBD2|TRBV30
CACARAGTDTQYF
TGTGCCTGTGCCCGAGCGGGAACAGATACGCAGTATTTT
>14|-|TRBJ1-2|-|TRBV5-8
CASSFGAADYGYTF
TGTGCCAGCAGCTTTGGGGCCGCTGACTATGGCTACACCTTC
>12|-|TRBJ1-1|TRBD1|TRBV12-3/TRBV12-4
CASTAGGREAFF
TGTGCCAGCACCGCAGGGGGGCGTGAAGCTTTCTTT
>18|-|TRBJ1-3|TRBD1|TRBV3-1/TRBV3-2
CASSPTWTGRGPGNTIYF
TGTGCCAGCAGTCCTACGTGGACAGGGCGAGGTCCTGGAAACACCATATATTTT
>14|-|TRBJ2-2|TRBD1|TRBV7-7
CASSLAGGTGELFF
TGTGCTAGCAGCTTGGCAGGGGGCACCGGGGAGCTGTTTTTT
>12|-|TRBJ1-1|-|TRBV19
CASKEGRTEAFF
TGTGCCAGTAAAGAGGGTCGCACTGAAGCTTTCTTT
>13|-|TRBJ2-7|TRBD1|TRBV6-6
CASRDRRVMEQYF
TGTGCCAGCCGGGACAGAAGAGTTATGGAGCAGTACTTC
>14|-|TRBJ1-5|-|TRBV18
CASSPQGYDQPQHF
TGTGCCAGCTCACCGCAGGGGTATGATCAGCCCCAGCATTTT
>11|-|TRBJ1-2|-|TRBV29-1
CSVVQGVGYTF
TGCAGCGTTGTACAGGGTGTGGGCTACACCTTC
>18|-|TRBJ2-1|TRBD2|TRBV14
CASSRDLRRTSGYNEQFF
TGTGCCAGCAGCCGAGATTTAAGGCGGACTAGCGGATACAATGAGCAGTTCTTC
>11|-|TRBJ1-1|-|TRBV27
CASRRGTEAFF
TGTGCCAGTCGGCGGGGCACTGAAGCTTTCTTT
>12|-|TRBJ1-2|-|TRBV6-5
CASSPQGFGYTF
TGTGCCAGCAGTCCACAGGGCTTTGGCTACACCTTC